The present entry profiles one T cell receptor beta chain with its context. Which antigen it targets is not known. Base qualities were left out, and no much larger clone turns up one base away. V loses 7 bases at its end and J loses 0 bases; junction bases beyond the gene matches: 5. CDR1 SQVTM and CDR2 ANQGSEA are derived from the germline V gene. The CDR3 holds 14 amino acids from the cysteine to the phenylalanine. The only DNA kept is the CDR3, 42 bases in frame from the first base. The cohort consisted of 650 to 850 healthy bone marrow donors. Cohort members were all nominally healthy when sampled, although unrecorded immune exposures were likely present. The donor tested CMV seropositive and was one of the 289 seropositive cohort members. Every donor gave a peripheral blood sample, and the peripheral blood mononuclear cells from that sample were used for TCR beta sequencing. The Qiagen DNeasy Blood Extraction Kit was used to extract genomic DNA from the blood cell samples.

The data were obtained in a study of cytomegalovirus exposure and HLA in healthy donors (dated by TCRdb to 2016 to 2017). Context from the whole study: According to an earlier analysis of several hundred of the donors, 200 million or so T cells yielded 117 million unique TCR beta sequences and around 300 Gb of sequence data. Approximately 300 gigabases of sequencing data and approximately 91 million unique TCR sequences made up an early release that covered nearly 650 HLA-typed donors. Of the roughly 400 genotyped donors, about 80% fell in the genetic ancestry cluster associated with self-reported Caucasian donors. The study aimed to test whether cataloging public T cell receptors could reveal signatures of past pathogen exposure. The T cell repertoires of 550 to 850 subjects were profiled by immunosequencing and related to cytomegalovirus serostatus. A separate validation cohort of more than 100 different subjects was used in addition to the 666-subject first cohort. To predict cytomegalovirus infection status, the study brought together high-throughput TCR immunosequencing, statistical association of individual TCRs with disease status, and machine learning. A later analysis re-examined previously published TCR beta repertoires from more than 600 donors and added high-resolution HLA genotyping to investigate patterns of TCR occurrence. The later analysis used no new phenotypic data to find candidate immune exposures, relying instead on TCR beta sequences and their occurrence across donors. An earlier analysis of roughly 580 of the donors used high-throughput TCR beta sequencing to judge whether each TCR beta V gene segment behaved as functional or pseudogenic. Alongside the repertoire data, information on donor age, sex, ethnicity and CMV serostatus was compiled. A later genetic analysis used genome-wide SNP genotypes for about three fifths of the roughly 700 donors, treating that subset as a discovery cohort. All discovery cohort repertoires had been generated on a single sequencing platform. HLA typing covered class I and class II loci at four-digit resolution. The number of donors typed differed by locus, with roughly 620-640 for A, B, C, DRB1 and DQB1, more than 500 for DQA1, 600 to 610 for DPA1, and around 450 for DPB1. Five DR-DQ haplotypes were treated as single units for association and clustering because of strong linkage in the cohort. Among some 400 genotyped donors of the cohort, an average of approximately 240,000 unique TCR beta nucleotide sequences was sequenced per donor, of which roughly 17% were non-productive.

On the study overall, not on this receptor specifically: Some IMGT-functional V segments, including TRBV6-2 and TRBV6-3, could not be distinguished by the 87-base-pair reads and were therefore excluded. For the cohort, immune exposure information was limited to CMV serostatus. Specific HLA alleles were associated with 16,951 TCR beta sequences at a false discovery rate of 0.05 in a later analysis. A later analysis found that TCR association rates varied across HLA loci, with DRB1 alleles showing the most associated TCRs and HLA-C alleles the fewest. A few of the identified cytomegalovirus-associated TCR beta chains were confirmed in vitro to be specific for cytomegalovirus antigens. Broadly in line with IMGT annotations, most TCR beta V segments showed up in productive rearrangements about 87% or about 30% of the time in an earlier analysis of 450 to 600 of the donors. Most CMV-associated TCR beta chains appeared to be HLA-restricted in a later analysis, and the HLA associations seemed to be driven largely by CMV exposure. Because HLA typing was unavailable for some donors at each locus, only the typed subset was used in association tests. Sequencing depth was assumed to be roughly uniform across donors in the presence/absence analyses, though that assumption may not hold. An association between a missense DCLRE1C variant and V-gene and J-gene trimming of TCR beta chains was found in a later genetic analysis and replicated in an independent cohort. A group of highly shared sequence variants was considered likely to be a technical artifact of the sequencing pipeline. Because counts were too low, approximately 15 rarely observed V segments, including chromosome 9 orphons, were excluded from the earlier analysis of about 500 of the donors. While some public TCRs were present in many individuals, most TCR sequences turned up only very rarely across donors. Cytomegalovirus status was reported to be diagnosed by the classifier with high specificity and sensitivity in both the original and validation cohorts. When HLA alleles, especially DR and DQ, strongly co-occurred, attributing TCR associations to individual alleles was difficult. In a later genetic analysis, fewer N-insertions in productive TCRs were reported among donors in an Asian-associated ancestry cluster than the approximately 710-donor mean. In a later analysis, HLA-associated TCR beta chains were found to be more clonally expanded and to have lower generation probabilities than equally common non-associated chains. The study listed 150 to 200 TCR beta chains as associated with cytomegalovirus. In this cohort, only TCR beta chains were sequenced, and detectable features were limited by the absence of alpha or paired-chain data. The authors suggested that the approach could potentially be generalized to other disease states and immunological phenotypes. A later analysis reported that several top co-occurrence clusters appeared linked to parvovirus B19, influenza, CMV and Epstein-Barr virus. Correlated functional status among segregating V segments might be attributable to linkage disequilibrium, but an unknown experimental factor could not be ruled out. A further reported finding was that TCR beta sequences accurately predicted the HLA-A and HLA-B alleles for most subjects in the first cohort.

The receptor library was made with the immunoSEQ multiplex PCR assay. A mixture of 60 forward primers for TCR Vbeta segments and 13 reverse primers for TCR Jbeta segments was used in the multiplex PCR. A multiplex PCR assay on genomic DNA amplified the CDR3 region of rearranged TCR beta genes. The amplified TCR beta libraries were sequenced on the Illumina HiSeq System as 87-base-pair reads. The original methods were these. In a later analysis, some 80 million unique TCR beta chains were counted across the 690 or so repertoires, and around 10 million of these chains were shared by at least two donors. To remove PCR and sequencing errors, raw reads were error-corrected and collapsed into unique sequences using a nearest-neighbor algorithm that merged closely related sequences. To assign V, D and J gene segments, CDR3 sequences were aligned to IMGT reference sequences. For a sequence to be retained, at least a six-nucleotide match to both a V gene segment and a J gene segment was required. A rearrangement counted as productive if the CDR3 had no stop codons and remained in frame with V and J, and every other rearrangement counted as non-productive. CDR3 was defined according to IMGT convention as the region running from the second conserved V-encoded cysteine to the conserved J-encoded phenylalanine. The earlier analysis of 587 of the donors excluded sequences that lacked an unambiguous match to a single V gene segment. An earlier analysis of approximately 590 of the donors classified V segments as functional when productive rearrangements were above 56.7% and as segregating when the standard deviation between donors was above 5%. A statistical classification framework was built to diagnose cytomegalovirus status from the catalog of TCR beta chain sequences. In a later analysis, V and J genes were assigned by comparing TCR nucleotide sequences against IMGT/GENE-DB human TR gene sequences. The TCRdist pipeline was used in a later analysis to assign CDR3 sequences and most-parsimonious VDJ recombination scenarios. In a later analysis, each TCR beta chain was defined by its CDR3 amino acid sequence together with its V-gene family, and reads lacking a unique V-gene family were excluded. In a later analysis, 500 to 700 highly shared, low-generation-probability nucleotide sequences were removed to address suspected cross-contamination and a sequencing artifact. For each public chain, a later analysis derived a clonal expansion index from normalized ranks of inferred template counts within each repertoire. In a later analysis, generation probabilities were computed using a VDJ recombination model fitted to out-of-frame rearrangements, and the results were checked against IGoR. Hypergeometric tests were used in a later analysis to score TCR-TCR, TCR-HLA and TCR-CMV co-occurrence, with a repertoire-size bias correction applied to the TCR pairs. In a later analysis, false discovery rates were estimated by permuting HLA or CMV assignments 20 times. In a later analysis, co-occurring TCRs were grouped using DBSCAN, and TCRdist sequence similarity was added for clustering within HLA-allele-positive subsets. For co-occurrence clustering, repertoires with fewer than 30,000 or more than 120,000 public chains were excluded, along with five or six repertoires with anomalous nucleotide sharing. TCRdb took over this immuneACCESS table, retaining in-frame rearrangements with V and J assigned. Such tables are incomplete; in checked studies, under half of the missing clones stem from an unresolved V gene, and the remainder is unexplained. V, J and clone size are those of that table, while D and trimming were read from the DNA. The sample profile shows about 130,000 clones; roughly a tenth of them were found once. The ten most abundant clones make up 4% to 5% of the sample.

The rearranged segments are TRBV29-1 and TRBJ2-3, with 9 middle bases fitting TRBD2. The receptor was isolated from a woman aged 18-29 years in good health and CMV-seropositive. The sample comprised PBMCs. The sequenced DNA: TGCAGCGCCCGACTAGCGGCTAGCACAGATACGCAGTATTTT. It translates as CSARLAASTDTQYF.